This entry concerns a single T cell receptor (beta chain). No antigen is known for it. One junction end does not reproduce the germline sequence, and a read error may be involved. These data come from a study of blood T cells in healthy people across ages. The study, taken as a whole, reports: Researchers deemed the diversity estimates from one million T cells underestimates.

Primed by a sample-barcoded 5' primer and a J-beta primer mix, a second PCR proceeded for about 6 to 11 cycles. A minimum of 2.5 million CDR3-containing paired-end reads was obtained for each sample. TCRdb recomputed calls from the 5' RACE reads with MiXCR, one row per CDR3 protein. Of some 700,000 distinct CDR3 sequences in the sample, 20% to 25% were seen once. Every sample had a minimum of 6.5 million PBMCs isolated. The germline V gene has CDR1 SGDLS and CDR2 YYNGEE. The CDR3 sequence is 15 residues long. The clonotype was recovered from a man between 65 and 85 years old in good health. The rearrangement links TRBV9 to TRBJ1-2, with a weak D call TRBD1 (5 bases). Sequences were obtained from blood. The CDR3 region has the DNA TGTGCCAGCAGCGTAGACTACGGGGGGTACTATGGCAACACCTTC. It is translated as CASSVDYGGYYGNTF.